This TCR beta chain comes out of a study of patients and donors after allogeneic stem cell transplantation. TCRdb reprocessed the RT-PCR reads with MiXCR, giving one entry per CDR3 protein. In the table there are about 960,000 distinct CDR3 sequences, about a sixth of which are singletons. Trimming removed 1 base from V and 1 base from J, with 7 bases in between. Germline V gene sequence: CDR1 SGHRS, CDR2 YFSETQ. This CDR3 comprises 14 residues. The chain links TRBV5-1 to TRBJ2-3; D uncertain. The clonotype was recovered from a human donor who was either an allogeneic HSCT recipient or a stem cell or donor lymphocyte infusion donor (not recorded which). It is not recorded whose cells these are; they may come from a transplant donor. The sequenced sample was blood, either unsorted or a sorted T cell fraction (not recorded which). CDR3 in amino acids: CASSLIDRTDTQYF. CDR3 nucleotides: TGCGCCAGCAGCTTGATAGACCGCACAGATACGCAGTATTTT.